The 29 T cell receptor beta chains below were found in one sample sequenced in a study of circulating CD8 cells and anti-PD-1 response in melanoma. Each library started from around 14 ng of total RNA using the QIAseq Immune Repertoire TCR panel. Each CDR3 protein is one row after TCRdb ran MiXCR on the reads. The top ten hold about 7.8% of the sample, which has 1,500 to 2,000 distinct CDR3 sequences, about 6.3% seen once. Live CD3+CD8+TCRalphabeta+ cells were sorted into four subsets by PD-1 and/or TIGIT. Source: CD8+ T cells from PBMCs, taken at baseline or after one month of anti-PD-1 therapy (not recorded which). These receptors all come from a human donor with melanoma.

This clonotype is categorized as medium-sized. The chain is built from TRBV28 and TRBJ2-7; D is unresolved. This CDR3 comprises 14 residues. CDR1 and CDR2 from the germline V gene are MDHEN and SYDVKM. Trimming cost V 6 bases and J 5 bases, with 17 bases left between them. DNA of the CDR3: TGTGCCAGCAGCTTGACACCCGGACGCGACGAGCAGTACTTC. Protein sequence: CASSLTPGRDEQYF.

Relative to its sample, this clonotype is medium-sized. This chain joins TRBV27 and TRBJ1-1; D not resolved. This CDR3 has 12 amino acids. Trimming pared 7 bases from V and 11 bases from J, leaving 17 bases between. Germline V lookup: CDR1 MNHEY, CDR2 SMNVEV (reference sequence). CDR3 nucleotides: TGTGCCAGCACCCTCCCGGGAAGGGAGGCTTTCTTT. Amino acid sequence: CASTLPGREAFF.

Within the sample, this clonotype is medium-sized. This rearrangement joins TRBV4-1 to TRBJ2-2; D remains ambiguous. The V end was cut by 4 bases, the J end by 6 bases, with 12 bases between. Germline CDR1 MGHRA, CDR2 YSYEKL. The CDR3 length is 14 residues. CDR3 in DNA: TGCGCCAGCAGCCCTCCAGGACGTGCCGGGGAGCTGTTTTTT. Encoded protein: CASSPPGRAGELFF.

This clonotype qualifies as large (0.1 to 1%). The CDR3 region has the DNA TGTGCCACTAGGGACAGTTCTAACTATGGCTACACCTTC. This encodes CATRDSSNYGYTF. The rearrangement links TRBV24-1 to TRBJ1-2; TRBD1 aligns across 7 bases. The ends lost 10 bases at V and 0 bases at J; junction bases unmatched: 4. CDR1 KGHDR and CDR2 SFDVKD come from the germline V gene. The CDR3 spans 13 residues.

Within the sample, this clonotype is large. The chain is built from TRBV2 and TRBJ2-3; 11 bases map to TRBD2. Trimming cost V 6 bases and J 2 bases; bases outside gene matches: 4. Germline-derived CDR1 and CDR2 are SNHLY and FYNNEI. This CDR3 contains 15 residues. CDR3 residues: CASRPSGGNTDTQYF. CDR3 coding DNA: TGTGCCAGCAGACCTAGCGGGGGGAACACAGATACGCAGTATTTT.

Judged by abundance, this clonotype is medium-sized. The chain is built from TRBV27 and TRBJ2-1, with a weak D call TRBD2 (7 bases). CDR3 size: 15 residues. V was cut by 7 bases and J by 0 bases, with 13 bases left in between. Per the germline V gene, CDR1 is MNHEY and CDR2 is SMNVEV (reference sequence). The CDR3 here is CASIVRGGSYNEQFF. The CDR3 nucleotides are TGTGCCAGCATTGTGAGGGGGGGCTCCTACAATGAGCAGTTCTTC.

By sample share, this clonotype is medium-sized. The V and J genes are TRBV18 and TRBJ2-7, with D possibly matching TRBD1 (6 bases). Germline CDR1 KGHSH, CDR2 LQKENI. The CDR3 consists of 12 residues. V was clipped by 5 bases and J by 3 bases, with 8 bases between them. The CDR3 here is CASSGTYYEQYF. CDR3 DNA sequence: TGTGCCAGCTCAGGGACATACTACGAGCAGTACTTC.

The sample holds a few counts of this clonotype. The CDR3 nucleotides are TGTGCCAGCAGTTTGGGTGACAGGGGCTACAATGAGCAGTTCTTC. Residues: CASSLGDRGYNEQFF. This chain joins TRBV12-3 or TRBV12-4 and TRBJ2-1; 8 bases match TRBD1. V shed 3 bases, J shed 3 bases, and the junction held 4 bases outside the gene matches. The CDR3 loop spans 15 amino acids.

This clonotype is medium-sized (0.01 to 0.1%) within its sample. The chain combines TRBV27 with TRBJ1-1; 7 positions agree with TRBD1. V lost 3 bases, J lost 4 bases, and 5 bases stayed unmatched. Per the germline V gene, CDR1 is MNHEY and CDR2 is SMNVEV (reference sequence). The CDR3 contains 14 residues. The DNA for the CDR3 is TGTGCCAGCAGTTTGACCCGACAGGGCACTGAAGCTTTCTTT. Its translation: CASSLTRQGTEAFF.

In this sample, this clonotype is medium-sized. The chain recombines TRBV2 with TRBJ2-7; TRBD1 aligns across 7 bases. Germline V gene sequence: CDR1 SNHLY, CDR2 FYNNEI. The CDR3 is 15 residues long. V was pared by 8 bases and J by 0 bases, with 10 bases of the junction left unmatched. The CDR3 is CASLHRDRGSYEQYF. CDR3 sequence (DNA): TGTGCCAGCCTTCACAGGGACAGAGGCTCCTACGAGCAGTACTTC.

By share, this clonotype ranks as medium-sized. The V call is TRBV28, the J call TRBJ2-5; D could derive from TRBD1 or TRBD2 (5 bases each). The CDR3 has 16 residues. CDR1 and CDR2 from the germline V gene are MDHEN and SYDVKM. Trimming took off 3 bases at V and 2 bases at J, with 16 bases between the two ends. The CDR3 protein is CASSFLGDGRQETQYF. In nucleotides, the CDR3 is TGTGCCAGCAGTTTTCTCGGGGACGGAAGGCAAGAGACCCAGTACTTC.

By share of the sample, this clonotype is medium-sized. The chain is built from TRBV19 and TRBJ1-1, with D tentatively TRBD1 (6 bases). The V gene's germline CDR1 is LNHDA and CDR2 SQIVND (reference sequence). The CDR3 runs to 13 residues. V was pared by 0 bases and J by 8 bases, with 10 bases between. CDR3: CASSIDAGAEAFF. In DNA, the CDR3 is TGTGCCAGTAGTATAGATGCGGGGGCCGAAGCTTTCTTT.

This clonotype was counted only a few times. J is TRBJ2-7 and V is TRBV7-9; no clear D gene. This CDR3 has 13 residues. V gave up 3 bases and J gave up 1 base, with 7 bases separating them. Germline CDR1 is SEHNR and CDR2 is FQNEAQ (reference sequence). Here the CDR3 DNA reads TGTGCCAGCAGCTTCCCCTTATCCTACGAGCAGTACTTC. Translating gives CASSFPLSYEQYF.

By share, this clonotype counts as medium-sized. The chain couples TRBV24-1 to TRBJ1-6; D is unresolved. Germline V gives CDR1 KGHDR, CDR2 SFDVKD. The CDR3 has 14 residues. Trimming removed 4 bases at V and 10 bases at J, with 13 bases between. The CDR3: CATSDSTLSSPLHF. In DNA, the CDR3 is TGTGCCACCAGTGACTCCACCCTAAGCTCACCCCTCCACTTT.

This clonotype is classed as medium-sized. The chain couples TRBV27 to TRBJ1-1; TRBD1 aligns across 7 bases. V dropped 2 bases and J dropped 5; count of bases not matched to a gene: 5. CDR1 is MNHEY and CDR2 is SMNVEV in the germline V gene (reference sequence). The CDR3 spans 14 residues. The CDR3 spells CASSLKTGYTEAFF. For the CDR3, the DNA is TGTGCCAGCAGTTTAAAGACAGGGTATACTGAAGCTTTCTTT.

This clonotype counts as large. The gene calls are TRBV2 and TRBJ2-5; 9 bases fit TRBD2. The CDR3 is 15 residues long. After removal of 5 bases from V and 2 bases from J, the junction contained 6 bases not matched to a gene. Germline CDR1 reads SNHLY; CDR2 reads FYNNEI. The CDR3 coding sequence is TGTGCCAGCAGTCTAAGACTAGCGGTACAAGAGACCCAGTACTTC. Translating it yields CASSLRLAVQETQYF.

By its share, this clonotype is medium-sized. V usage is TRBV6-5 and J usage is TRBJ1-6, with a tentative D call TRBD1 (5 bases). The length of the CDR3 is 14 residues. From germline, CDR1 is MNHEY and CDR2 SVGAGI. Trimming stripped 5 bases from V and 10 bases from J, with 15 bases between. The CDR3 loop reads CASSPGLPGSPLHF. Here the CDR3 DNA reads TGTGCCAGCAGTCCGGGACTTCCAGGGTCACCCCTCCACTTT.

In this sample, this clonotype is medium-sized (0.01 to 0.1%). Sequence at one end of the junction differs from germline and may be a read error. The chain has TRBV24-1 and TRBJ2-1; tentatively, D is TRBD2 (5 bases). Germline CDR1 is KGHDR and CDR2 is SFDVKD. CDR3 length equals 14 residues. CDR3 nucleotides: TGTGCCACCAGCCCGCGAGGCCGGAGGAATGAGCAGTCCTTC. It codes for CATSPRGRRNEQSF.

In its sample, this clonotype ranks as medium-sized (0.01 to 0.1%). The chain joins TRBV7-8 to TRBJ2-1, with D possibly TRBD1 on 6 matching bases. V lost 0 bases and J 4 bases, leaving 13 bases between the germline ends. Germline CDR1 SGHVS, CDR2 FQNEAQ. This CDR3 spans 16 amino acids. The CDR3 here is CASSLATGPLYNEQFF. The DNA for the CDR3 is TGTGCCAGCAGCTTAGCGACAGGCCCTCTTTACAATGAGCAGTTCTTC.

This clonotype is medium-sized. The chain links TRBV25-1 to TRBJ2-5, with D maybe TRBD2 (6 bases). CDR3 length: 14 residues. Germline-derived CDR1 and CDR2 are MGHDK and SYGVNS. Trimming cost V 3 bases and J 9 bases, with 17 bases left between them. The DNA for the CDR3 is TGTGCCAGCAGTGAGGAGGGGTTGCTAGGGGCCCAGTACTTC. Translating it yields CASSEEGLLGAQYF.

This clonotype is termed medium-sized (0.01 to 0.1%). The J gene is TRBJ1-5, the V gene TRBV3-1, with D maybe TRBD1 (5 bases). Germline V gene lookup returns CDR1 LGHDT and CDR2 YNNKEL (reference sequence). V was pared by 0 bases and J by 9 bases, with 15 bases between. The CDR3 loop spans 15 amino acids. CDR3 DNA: TGTGCCAGCAGCCAAGAGTCCGGGACTCAAGGGCCCCAGCATTTT. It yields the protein CASSQESGTQGPQHF. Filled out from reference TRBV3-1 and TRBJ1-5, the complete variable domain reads DTAVSQTPKYLVTQMGNDKSIKCEQNLGHDTMYWYKQDSKKFLKIMFSYNNKELIINETVPNRFSPKSPDKAHLNLHINSLELGDSAVYFCASSQESGTQGPQHFGDGTRLSIL.

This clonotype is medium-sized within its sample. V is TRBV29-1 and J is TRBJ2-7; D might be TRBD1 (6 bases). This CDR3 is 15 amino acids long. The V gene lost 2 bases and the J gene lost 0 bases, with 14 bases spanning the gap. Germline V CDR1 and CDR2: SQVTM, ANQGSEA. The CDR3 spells CSVETSDSTSYEQYF. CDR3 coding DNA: TGCAGCGTTGAAACCTCGGACAGCACCTCCTACGAGCAGTACTTC.

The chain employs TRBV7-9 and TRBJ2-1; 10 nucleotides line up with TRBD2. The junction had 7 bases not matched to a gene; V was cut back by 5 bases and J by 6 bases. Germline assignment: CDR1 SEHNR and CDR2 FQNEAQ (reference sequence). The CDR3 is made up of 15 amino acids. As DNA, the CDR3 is TGTGCCAGCAGCGTATCTAGCGGGAGTCCCAATGAGCAGTTCTTC. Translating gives CASSVSSGSPNEQFF.

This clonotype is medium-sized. This CDR3 is CASSYLGTGFSGELFF. CDR3 nucleotides: TGTGCCAGCAGTTACCTCGGGACAGGGTTCTCTGGGGAGCTGTTTTTT. The V and J genes are TRBV6-6 and TRBJ2-2, with 9 bases aligning to TRBD1. The V and J ends lost 2 bases and 8 bases, in that order; junction bases with no gene match: 9. Germline V gene lookup returns CDR1 MNHNY and CDR2 SVGAGI (reference sequence). CDR3 length: 16 residues.

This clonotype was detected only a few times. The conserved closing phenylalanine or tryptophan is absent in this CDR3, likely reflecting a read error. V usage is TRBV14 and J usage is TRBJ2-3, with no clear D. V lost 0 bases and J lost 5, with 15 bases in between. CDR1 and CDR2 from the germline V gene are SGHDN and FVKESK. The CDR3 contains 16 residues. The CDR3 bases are TGTGCCAGCAGCCAAGAACGGAGTCCCCGAAAAGATACGCAGTATCTT. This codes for CASSQERSPRKDTQYL.

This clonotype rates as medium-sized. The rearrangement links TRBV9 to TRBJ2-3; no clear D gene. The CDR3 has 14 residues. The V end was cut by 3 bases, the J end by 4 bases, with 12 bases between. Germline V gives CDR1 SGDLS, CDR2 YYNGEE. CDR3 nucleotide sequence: TGTGCCAGCAGCGAGGGCGGCGGAGCAGATACGCAGTATTTT. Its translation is CASSEGGGADTQYF.

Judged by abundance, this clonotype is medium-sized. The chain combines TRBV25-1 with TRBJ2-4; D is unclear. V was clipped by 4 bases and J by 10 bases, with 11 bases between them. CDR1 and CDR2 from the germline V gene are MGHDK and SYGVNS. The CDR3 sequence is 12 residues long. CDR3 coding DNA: TGTGCCAGCAGTGGCGAAGGGAATATTCAGTACTTC. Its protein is CASSGEGNIQYF.

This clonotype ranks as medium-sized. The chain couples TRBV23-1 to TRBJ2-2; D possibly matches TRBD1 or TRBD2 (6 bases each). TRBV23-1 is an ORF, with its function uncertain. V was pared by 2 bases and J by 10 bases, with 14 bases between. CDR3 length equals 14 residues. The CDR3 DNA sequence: TGCGCCAGCAGTCAACTGTCGGGGGCGGTGGAGCTGTTTTTT. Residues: CASSQLSGAVELFF.

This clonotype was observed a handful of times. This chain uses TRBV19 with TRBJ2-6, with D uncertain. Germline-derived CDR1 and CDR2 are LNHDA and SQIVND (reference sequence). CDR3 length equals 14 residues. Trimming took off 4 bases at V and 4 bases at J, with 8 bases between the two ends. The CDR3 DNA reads TGTGCCAGTAGTACCTTTGAGGGGGCCAACGTCCTGACTTTC. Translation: CASSTFEGANVLTF.